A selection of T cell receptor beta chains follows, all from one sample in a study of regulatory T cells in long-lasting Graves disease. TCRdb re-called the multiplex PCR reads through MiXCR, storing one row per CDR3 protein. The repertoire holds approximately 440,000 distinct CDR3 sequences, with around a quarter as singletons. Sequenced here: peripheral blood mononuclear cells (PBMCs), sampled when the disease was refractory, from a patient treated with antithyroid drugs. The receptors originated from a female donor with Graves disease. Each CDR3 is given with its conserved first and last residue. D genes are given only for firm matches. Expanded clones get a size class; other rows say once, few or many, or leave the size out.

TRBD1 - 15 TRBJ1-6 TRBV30 TGTGCCTGGAGTGCCGGGACAGGCGATAATTCACCCCTCCACTTT CAWSAGTGDNSPLHF
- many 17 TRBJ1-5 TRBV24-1 TGTGCCACCAGTGAGTCCCGGGACCCCGGCAGCAATCAGCCCCAGCATTTT CATSESRDPGSNQPQHF
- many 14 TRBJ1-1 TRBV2 TGTGCCAGCAGTTTCCACAAACTGAACACTGAAGCTTTCTTT CASSFHKLNTEAFF
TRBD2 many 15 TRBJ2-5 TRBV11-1 TGTGCCAGCAGCTTAGAAGCGGGAGTGGAAGAGACCCAGTACTTC CASSLEAGVEETQYF
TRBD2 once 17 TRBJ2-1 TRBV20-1 TGCAGTGCTAGGGCCCTCACTAGCGGGAGGGCCGCCAATGAGCAGTTCTTC CSARALTSGRAANEQFF
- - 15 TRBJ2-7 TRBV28 TGTGCCAGCAGAACTGGCGGGACAGCTCTAGGCAAGCAGTACTTC CASRTGGTALGKQYF
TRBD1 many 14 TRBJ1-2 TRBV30 TGTGCCTGGAGTGTGGACAGGCCGAGATATGGCTACACCTTC CAWSVDRPRYGYTF
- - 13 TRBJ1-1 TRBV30 TGTGCCCGGACAAAGGGAGAAAACACTGAAGCTTTCTTT CARTKGENTEAFF
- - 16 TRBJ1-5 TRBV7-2 TGTGCCAGCAGCTCCTACCCGGACAGTAGCAATCAGCCCCAGCATTTT CASSSYPDSSNQPQHF
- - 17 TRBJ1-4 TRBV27 TGTGCCAGCAGCCCGAAGGCGGGCTATACAACTAATGAAAAACTGTTTTTT CASSPKAGYTTNEKLFF
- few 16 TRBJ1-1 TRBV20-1 TGCAGTGCTAGAGTGGATTTCGGGGGCCAGAACACTGAAGCTTTCTTT CSARVDFGGQNTEAFF
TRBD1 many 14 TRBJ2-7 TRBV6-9 TGTGCCAGCAGTTACGGGACAGCGTCCTACGAGCAGTACTTC CASSYGTASYEQYF
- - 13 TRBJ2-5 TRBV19 TGTGCCAGTAGTCTCACAGGCTCGCCCACCCAGTACTTC CASSLTGSPTQYF
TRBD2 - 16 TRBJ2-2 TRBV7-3 TGTGCCAGCAGCTCCGGACTAGCGGGACGGACCGGGGAGCTGTTTTTT CASSSGLAGRTGELFF
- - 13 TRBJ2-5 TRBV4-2 TGTGCCAGCAGCCAGGGACTGACGGGGCTCTCGGACTTC CASSQGLTGLSDF
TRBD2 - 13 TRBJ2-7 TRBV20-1 TGCAGTGCCTGGAGCGGGACCGACTACGAGCAGTACTTC CSAWSGTDYEQYF
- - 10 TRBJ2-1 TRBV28 TGTGCCAGCAGTTTAAATGTGCAGTTCTTC CASSLNVQFF
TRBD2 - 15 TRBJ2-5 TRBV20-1 TGCAGTGCTAGTCCCCTAGCGGGAGGGCCGGAGACCCAGTACTTC CSASPLAGGPETQYF
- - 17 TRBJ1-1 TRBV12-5 TGTGCTAGTGGTTTGGTACTCGGTGACAGAGAGAACACTGAAGCTTTCTTT CASGLVLGDRENTEAFF
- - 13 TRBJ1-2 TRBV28 TGTGCCGGCAGCTTAGCAAAGGACTATGGCTACACCTTC CAGSLAKDYGYTF
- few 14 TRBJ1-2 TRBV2 TGTGCCAGCAGTGAATTTAGGGGGAACTATGGCTACACCTTC CASSEFRGNYGYTF
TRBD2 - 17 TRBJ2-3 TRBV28 TGTGCCAGCAGTTCCCGGACTAGCGGGAGGACCTCGGGTACGCAGTATTTT CASSSRTSGRTSGTQYF
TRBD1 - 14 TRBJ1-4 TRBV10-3 TGTGCCATCAGTGCCGGGACAGAATCGGAAAAACTGTTTTTT CAISAGTESEKLFF